This is a list of T cell receptor beta chains from one sample in a study of siplizumab effects on memory and regulatory T cells. The table came from immunoSEQ multiplex PCR; TCRdb's copy has only in-frame clones and leaves some out. The sample records some 100,000 clones, roughly 93% being singletons. The sequenced sample was CD8+ T cells sorted from blood. The receptors originated from a human donor in good health. CDR3s include the opening cysteine and the closing phenylalanine or tryptophan. D genes are given only for firm matches. Size values are once, few and many counts, or a class for expanded clones, and some rows have none.

J,D,length,size,V,CDR3,DNA
TRBJ1-2,.,15,.,TRBV5-1,CASSLGTHANYGYTF,TGCGCCAGCAGCTTGGGGACACACGCTAACTATGGCTACACCTTC
TRBJ2-3,.,13,once,TRBV6-4,CASSEGEADTQYF,TGTGCCAGCAGTGAGGGAGAAGCAGATACGCAGTATTTT
TRBJ2-7,TRBD1,15,.,TRBV4-1,CASSPEWTGAYEQYF,TGCGCCAGCAGCCCAGAATGGACAGGCGCCTACGAGCAGTACTTC
TRBJ2-1,TRBD1,14,.,TRBV11-2,CASSPWTGNNEQFF,TGTGCCAGCAGCCCTTGGACAGGGAACAATGAGCAGTTCTTC
TRBJ2-2,TRBD1,17,.,TRBV4-1,CASSQAPQGKYTGELFF,TGCGCCAGCAGCCAAGCCCCACAGGGGAAATACACCGGGGAGCTGTTTTTT
TRBJ1-1,TRBD1,15,.,TRBV7-9,CASSPRQGGRYEAFF,TGTGCCAGCAGCCCGCGACAGGGAGGAAGATATGAAGCTTTCTTT
TRBJ2-2,TRBD2,17,few,TRBV7-9,CASSSTAGERGTGELFF,TGTGCCAGCAGCTCTACCGCGGGAGAAAGGGGCACCGGGGAGCTGTTTTTT
TRBJ2-1,.,13,.,TRBV14,CASSIQGRGEQFF,TGTGCCAGCAGCATACAGGGTAGAGGAGAGCAGTTCTTC
TRBJ2-7,.,14,few,TRBV9,CASSAAYRGGEQYF,TGTGCCAGCAGCGCCGCTTACAGGGGAGGCGAGCAGTACTTC
TRBJ2-1,TRBD2,16,.,TRBV5-1,CASSLALAGGVDEQFF,TGCGCCAGCAGCTTGGCCTTAGCGGGGGGAGTCGATGAGCAGTTCTTC
TRBJ1-5,TRBD1,18,.,TRBV7-7,CASSSKGTGPDGNQPQHF,TGTGCTAGCAGCTCAAAGGGGACAGGCCCCGATGGCAATCAGCCCCAGCATTTT
TRBJ2-1,TRBD2,20,.,TRBV29-1,CSVVLLSGLAGSGLYNEQFF,TGCAGCGTTGTACTCCTTTCAGGACTAGCGGGGAGTGGACTCTACAATGAGCAGTTCTTC
TRBJ2-7,.,12,once,TRBV7-9,CASSLGPMEQYF,TGTGCCAGCAGCTTGGGACCGATGGAGCAGTACTTC
TRBJ1-2,.,16,.,TRBV7-9,CASSSGTQTLIYGYTF,TGTGCCAGCAGCTCAGGAACACAGACGCTCATTTATGGCTACACCTTC
TRBJ2-7,.,13,.,TRBV2,CASHNYGTYEQYF,TGTGCCAGCCACAATTACGGAACCTACGAGCAGTACTTC
TRBJ2-1,.,11,.,TRBV7-9,CASSPGGGQFF,TGTGCCAGCAGCCCCGGAGGGGGTCAGTTCTTC
TRBJ1-2,.,16,.,TRBV4-2,CASSQPIHEANYGYTF,TGTGCCAGCAGCCAACCCATCCATGAAGCTAACTATGGCTACACCTTC
TRBJ2-7,TRBD2,15,.,TRBV5-1,CASSSEGGRFYEQYF,TGCGCCAGCAGCTCTGAGGGAGGGAGGTTCTACGAGCAGTACTTC
TRBJ1-2,TRBD1,17,.,TRBV5-1,CASSPGQGALSNYGYTF,TGCGCCAGCAGCCCAGGACAGGGGGCACTTTCTAACTATGGCTACACCTTC
TRBJ2-7,.,13,.,TRBV18,CASSQGGIDEQYF,TGTGCCAGCTCTCAGGGGGGAATTGACGAGCAGTACTTC
TRBJ2-7,.,15,once,TRBV11-3,CASSLEGGSSYEQYF,TGTGCCAGCAGCTTAGAAGGCGGCAGCTCCTACGAGCAGTACTTC
TRBJ2-1,.,14,.,TRBV6-5,CASSYGQGMNEQFF,TGTGCCAGCAGTTACGGTCAGGGAATGAATGAGCAGTTCTTC
TRBJ1-1,.,15,.,TRBV5-4,CASSEKTGLNTEAFF,TGTGCCAGCAGCGAGAAGACGGGGTTGAACACTGAAGCTTTCTTT
TRBJ2-2,TRBD2,17,.,TRBV4-2,CASSQWTGLVDTGELFF,TGTGCCAGCAGCCAATGGACGGGACTAGTGGACACCGGGGAGCTGTTTTTT
TRBJ1-4,TRBD1,18,once,TRBV7-9,CASSSSGQGESRGEKLFF,TGTGCCAGCAGCTCGTCGGGACAGGGAGAATCTAGAGGTGAAAAACTGTTTTTT
TRBJ2-2,.,17,.,TRBV4-1,CASSQGWSPEVAGELFF,TGCGCCAGCAGCCAAGGGTGGAGTCCGGAAGTAGCCGGGGAGCTGTTTTTT
TRBJ2-3,.,14,.,TRBV12-5,CASGLRPDTDTQYF,TGTGCTAGTGGTCTAAGGCCCGACACAGATACGCAGTATTTT
TRBJ2-7,.,16,.,TRBV27,CASSLSSLASSYEQYF,TGTGCCAGCAGTTTATCCAGTCTAGCGTCATCCTACGAGCAGTACTTC
TRBJ2-1,.,16,.,TRBV4-3,CASSQLLDLRYNEQFF,TGCGCCAGCAGCCAACTATTGGACCTTCGTTACAATGAGCAGTTCTTC
TRBJ1-3,TRBD1,16,.,TRBV11-3,CASSSGQRYSGNTIYF,TGTGCCAGCAGCTCGGGACAGCGATACTCTGGAAACACCATATATTTT
TRBJ1-6,TRBD1,15,.,TRBV9,CASSADRGYNSPLHF,TGTGCCAGCAGCGCGGACAGGGGTTATAATTCACCCCTCCACTTT
TRBJ2-1,TRBD2,14,once,TRBV19,CASRTSGLYNEQFF,TGTGCCAGTAGAACTAGCGGACTTTACAATGAGCAGTTCTTC
TRBJ1-4,.,13,once,TRBV30,CAWSVGGGEKLFF,TGTGCCTGGAGTGTTGGAGGGGGGGAAAAACTGTTTTTT
TRBJ1-1,.,15,.,TRBV4-1,CASSQDPQGWTEAFF,TGCGCCAGCAGCCAAGACCCGCAGGGTTGGACTGAAGCTTTCTTT
TRBJ2-3,.,13,.,TRBV6-6,CASNSGITDTQYF,TGTGCCAGCAACAGCGGAATCACAGATACGCAGTATTTT
TRBJ2-7,.,13,.,TRBV2,CASSDGTSNEQYF,TGTGCCAGCAGTGACGGGACCTCTAACGAGCAGTACTTC
TRBJ2-7,.,12,.,TRBV6-1,CAVKGVNYEQYF,TGTGCCGTCAAAGGAGTAAACTACGAGCAGTACTTC
TRBJ1-5,.,18,once,TRBV7-2,CASSLKSRTEYSNQPQHF,TGTGCCAGCAGCTTAAAAAGTCGGACAGAATATAGCAATCAGCCCCAGCATTTT
TRBJ2-7,TRBD2,15,once,TRBV6-6,CASSYSGRLSYEQYF,TGTGCCAGCAGTTATAGCGGGAGGTTGTCCTACGAGCAGTACTTC
TRBJ2-3,TRBD2,15,.,TRBV6-5,CASSYTSGYTDTQYF,TGTGCCAGCAGTTACACTAGCGGGTACACAGATACGCAGTATTTT
TRBJ2-1,TRBD1,14,.,TRBV19,CASSIFSGGNEQFF,TGTGCCAGTAGTATTTTCTCAGGGGGCAATGAGCAGTTCTTC
TRBJ2-6,.,18,.,TRBV19,CASSIAGEEGSGANVLTF,TGTGCCAGTAGTATAGCAGGTGAGGAGGGCTCTGGGGCCAACGTCCTGACTTTC
TRBJ1-2,.,14,once,TRBV5-8,CASRERRLSYGYTF,TGTGCCAGCAGGGAACGCCGGCTTTCCTATGGCTACACCTTC
TRBJ1-2,.,15,.,TRBV5-3,CARNTPGTANYGYTF,TGTGCCAGAAACACACCCGGGACTGCAAACTATGGCTACACCTTC
TRBJ2-7,.,14,.,TRBV7-9,CASSPPDEPYEQYF,TGTGCCAGCAGCCCCCCCGACGAACCCTACGAGCAGTACTTC
TRBJ2-1,TRBD1,15,.,TRBV15,CAIPDPHRGHNEQFF,TGTGCCATCCCCGATCCCCACAGGGGACACAATGAGCAGTTCTTC
TRBJ2-1,.,14,.,TRBV4-1,CASSQEGAYNEQFF,TGCGCCAGCAGCCAGGAGGGGGCATACAATGAGCAGTTCTTC
TRBJ2-2,.,14,.,TRBV7-9,CASSLALNTGELFF,TGTGCCAGCAGCTTAGCCCTAAACACCGGGGAGCTGTTTTTT
TRBJ2-7,.,14,.,TRBV23-1,CDETPPSPPYEQYF,TGCGACGAGACACCTCCCTCCCCTCCCTACGAGCAGTACTTC